The present T cell receptor beta chain was sequenced within a study of blood T cell repertoires in COVID-19. At the level of the study: T cells, B-cell-depleted T cells, or PBMCs provided the cDNA or gDNA that served as material.

In its sample, this clone was seen a few times. The length of the CDR3 is 24 residues. The assay was immunoSEQ multiplex PCR, and TCRdb's table has in-frame clones only and misses some. This table has over 150,000 clones, around 87% appearing once. Seattle patient enrollment occurred during active infection, with longitudinal follow-up thereafter. The V and J genes are TRBV21-1 and TRBJ1-6. TRBV21-1 constitutes a pseudogene. Sequencing was done on a sample of peripheral blood. The receptor comes from a man aged 55 to 70 with COVID-19, enrolled during active disease. CDR3 sequence (DNA): TGTGCCAGCAGCAAAGTTGTTTTCTTTATGGCGGGAAGGCGGTACCCCTCCTATAATTCACCCCTCCACTTT. It encodes CASSKVVFFMAGRRYPSYNSPLHF.